The 8 T cell receptor beta chains given below trace back to one sample, sequenced in a study of cytomegalovirus exposure and HLA in healthy donors. Both 60 Vbeta primers and 13 Jbeta primers went into the PCR. Some clones are missing from TCRdb's copy, which holds only in-frame ones; the method was immunoSEQ multiplex PCR. The sample carries fewer than 200,000 clones, approximately 82% recorded once. The sample comprised PBMCs. These receptors all come from a male donor in good health and CMV-seronegative.

In this sample, this clone turned up once. The rearrangement uses TRBV5-4 and TRBJ2-7; TRBD1 agrees at 7 bases. Trimming at V came to 4 bases and at J to 6 bases, leaving 19 bases not matched to a gene. The germline CDR1 and CDR2 sequences are SGHNT and YYREEE (reference sequence). CDR3 length: 17 amino acids. The DNA for the CDR3 is TGTGCCAGCAGCCCCGACCCCGGACAGGTGGCGACGTCCGAGCAGTACTTC. Encoded protein: CASSPDPGQVATSEQYF.

This clone has just a few counts. The chain links TRBV9 to TRBJ2-5; a weak D match, TRBD1 (6 bases). CDR3 size: 15 residues. The V and J ends lost 4 bases and 5 bases respectively, with 18 bases between them. Germline V gives CDR1 SGDLS, CDR2 YYNGEE. CDR3 amino acids: CASSRPTGQVETQYF. The CDR3 nucleotides read TGTGCCAGCAGCCGGCCGACAGGTCAGGTGGAGACCCAGTACTTC.

The rearrangement uses TRBV5-1 and TRBJ2-7; 9 bases map to TRBD2. V trimming: 6 bases; J trimming: 0 bases; junction bases outside the gene matches: 4. The germline gives CDR1 SGHRS, CDR2 YFSETQ. This CDR3 is built from 14 residues. The DNA of the CDR3 is TGCGCCAGCAAGCTAGCGGGATCCTCCTACGAGCAGTACTTC. Protein product: CASKLAGSSYEQYF.

The J gene is TRBJ2-3, the V gene TRBV10-3, with no clear D. The germline CDR1 and CDR2 sequences are ENHRY and SYGVKD. Deletions cut 4 bases from V and 2 bases from J, with 13 bases between. The CDR3 sequence is 15 residues long. The CDR3 loop reads CAISGGSSHTDTQYF. CDR3 sequence (DNA): TGTGCCATCAGTGGCGGCAGCTCCCACACAGATACGCAGTATTTT.

CDR3 nucleotides: TGTGCCAGCAGCTCCACAGTGAACACTGAAGCTTTCTTT. Its translation is CASSSTVNTEAFF. This chain links TRBV11-3 with TRBJ1-1, with D unresolved. This CDR3 has 13 amino acids. Per germline, CDR1 SGHNT and CDR2 YENEEA. Trimming removed 4 bases at V and 0 bases at J, with 6 bases between.

This clone was picked up one time. The DNA for the CDR3 is TGTGCCTGGAGTGAGAAGAGAAACACTGAAGCTTTCTTT. It codes for CAWSEKRNTEAFF. The V call is TRBV30, the J call TRBJ1-1; no reliable D call. Trimming removed 1 base at V and 2 bases at J, with 8 bases between. Germline V gives CDR1 GTSNPN, CDR2 SVGIG (reference sequence). CDR3 length equals 13 residues.

This clone came up once. The chain uses TRBV29-1 and TRBJ1-4; 9 bases align to TRBD1. Germline V gene data show CDR1 as SQVTM and CDR2 as ANQGSEA. This CDR3 is 12 amino acids long. Germline trimming cut 4 bases from V and 8 bases from J; bases unmatched to any gene: 2. CDR3 DNA sequence: TGCAGCGTTGGCGACAGGGGGGAAAAACTGTTTTTT. Residues: CSVGDRGEKLFF.

This chain joins TRBV2 and TRBJ1-3, with D perhaps matching TRBD1 (5 bases). The CDR3 has 14 residues. CDR1 SNHLY and CDR2 FYNNEI come from the germline V gene. V gave up 3 bases and J gave up 2 bases, with 8 bases separating them. CDR3 nucleotide sequence: TGTGCCAGCAGTGATCGGGGGGCTGGAAACACCATATATTTT. Translation gives CASSDRGAGNTIYF.